The sequence of this T cell receptor (beta chain) was determined in a study of beta chain features in type 1 diabetes. Study outcomes and limitations: In every one of the four CD4+ subsets, TCRB CDR3s were moderately but significantly shorter in Type 1 diabetes patients. The analysis here could not establish whether HLA type shapes TCRB rearrangement.

Trimming left V 4 bases short and J 2 bases short, with 13 bases between. This CDR3 has 15 amino acids. Germline CDR1 reads LGHNT; CDR2 reads FRNRAP. Reverse transcription of all isolated RNA meant that expressed TCRB transcripts were sequenced. Using immunoSEQ multiplex PCR, the repertoire was profiled, and TCRdb retains in-frame clones only, with some absent. The sample lists about 140,000 clones, more than 10% occurring once. About this clone: The target antigen is unknown.

V gene TRBV12-5 combines with J gene TRBJ2-3, with D possibly called TRBD1 or TRBD2 (6 bases each). The origin of this receptor is a man younger than 30 with type 1 diabetes. Input material: central memory CD4+ T cells from blood. This chain's CDR3 is CASGSRGDFTDTQYF. DNA of the CDR3: TGTGCTAGTGGTTCAAGGGGGGACTTCACAGATACGCAGTATTTT.